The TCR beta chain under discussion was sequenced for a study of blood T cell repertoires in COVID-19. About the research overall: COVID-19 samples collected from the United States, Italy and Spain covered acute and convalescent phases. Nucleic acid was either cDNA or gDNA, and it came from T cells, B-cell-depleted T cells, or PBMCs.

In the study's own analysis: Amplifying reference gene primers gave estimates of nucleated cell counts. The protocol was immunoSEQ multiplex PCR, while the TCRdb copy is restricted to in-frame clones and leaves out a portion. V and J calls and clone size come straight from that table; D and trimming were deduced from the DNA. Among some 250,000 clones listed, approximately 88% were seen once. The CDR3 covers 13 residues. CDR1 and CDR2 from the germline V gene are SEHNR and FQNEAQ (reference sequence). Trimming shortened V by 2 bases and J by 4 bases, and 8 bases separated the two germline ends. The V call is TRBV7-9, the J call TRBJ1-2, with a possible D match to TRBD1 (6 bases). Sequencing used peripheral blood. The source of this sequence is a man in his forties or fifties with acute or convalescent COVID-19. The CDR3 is CASSLTGTYGYTF. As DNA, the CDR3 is TGTGCCAGCAGCTTAACAGGGACCTATGGCTACACCTTC.